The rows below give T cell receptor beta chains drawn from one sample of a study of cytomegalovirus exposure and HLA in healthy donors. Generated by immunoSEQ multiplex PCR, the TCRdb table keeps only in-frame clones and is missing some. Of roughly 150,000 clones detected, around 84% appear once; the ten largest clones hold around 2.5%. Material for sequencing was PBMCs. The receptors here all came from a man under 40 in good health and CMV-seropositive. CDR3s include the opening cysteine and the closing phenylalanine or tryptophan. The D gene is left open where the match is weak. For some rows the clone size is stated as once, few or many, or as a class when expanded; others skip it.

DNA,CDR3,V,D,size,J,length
TGCAGCGTCGGACGGCAGGGTGGCTACACCTTC,CSVGRQGGYTF,TRBV29-1,-,-,TRBJ1-2,11
TGTGCCAGCAGCCAAGATCGGGGGGAGCTTAATGAAAAACTGTTTTTT,CASSQDRGELNEKLFF,TRBV14,-,-,TRBJ1-4,16
TGCGCCAGCACGATCCGGGGCGGGAACACAGATACGCAGTATTTT,CASTIRGGNTDTQYF,TRBV5-1,-,-,TRBJ2-3,15
TGCGCCAGCAGCTTTAGCCCTGAAAACTCTGGGGCCAACGTCCTGACTTTC,CASSFSPENSGANVLTF,TRBV5-1,-,-,TRBJ2-6,17
TGTGCCAGCAGCTTTAGCGGGAACCAAGAGACCCAGTACTTC,CASSFSGNQETQYF,TRBV7-9,TRBD2,-,TRBJ2-5,14
TGTGCCAGTAGTATCAGGCAGGGAGGGTCCTACGAGCAGTACTTC,CASSIRQGGSYEQYF,TRBV19,TRBD2,-,TRBJ2-7,15
TGTGCCAGCAGTTACCACCGGGGTAACTATGGCTACACCTTC,CASSYHRGNYGYTF,TRBV5-5,-,-,TRBJ1-2,14
TGTGCCAGCAGCTTGGCAGGGAACCAAGAGACCCAGTACTTC,CASSLAGNQETQYF,TRBV5-6,-,-,TRBJ2-5,14
TGTGCCAGCAGCTTCCTACTAGCGGCCAACAATGAGCAGTTCTTC,CASSFLLAANNEQFF,TRBV11-2,TRBD2,-,TRBJ2-1,15
TGCGCCAGCAGCCAAGATCAGGCCCGGCGAAATTCACCCCTCCACTTT,CASSQDQARRNSPLHF,TRBV4-1,-,-,TRBJ1-6,16
TGTGCCAGCAGTTACAGGGAGGGGACTAATTCACCCCTCCACTTT,CASSYREGTNSPLHF,TRBV6-5,-,-,TRBJ1-6,15
TGTGCCACCAGCAGACAAATGGGACAGAGGAACACCGGGGAGCTGTTTTTT,CATSRQMGQRNTGELFF,TRBV15,TRBD1,-,TRBJ2-2,17
TGTGCCAGCTCACCACCCTTAGATACGCAGTATTTT,CASSPPLDTQYF,TRBV18,-,once,TRBJ2-3,12
TGTGCCAGCAGCTTAGATCGGAGAGAGACCCAGTACTTC,CASSLDRRETQYF,TRBV7-2,-,-,TRBJ2-5,13
TGTGCCAGCAGGGCCAGGTGGGGCACAGTCCTCCTTAGCACAGATACGCAGTATTTT,CASRARWGTVLLSTDTQYF,TRBV11-2,-,-,TRBJ2-3,19
TGTGCCAGCAGCTTAACGGCTAGCCAAGGCGGGGAGCTGTTTTTT,CASSLTASQGGELFF,TRBV7-2,-,-,TRBJ2-2,15
TGTGCCAGCAGTGAACCGCGGTCGTCAAAAGAGACCCAGTACTTC,CASSEPRSSKETQYF,TRBV25-1,-,-,TRBJ2-5,15
TGTGCCAGCGGGCCCCCCAGCGGGAACACCATATATTTT,CASGPPSGNTIYF,TRBV7-9,-,-,TRBJ1-3,13
TGCGCCAGCAGCCCATACGTCGGACAGGATACTGAAGCTTTCTTT,CASSPYVGQDTEAFF,TRBV5-1,TRBD1,-,TRBJ1-1,15
TGTGCCAGCAGTTCCCTAGCGGGAGTGGGTAATACGCAGTATTTT,CASSSLAGVGNTQYF,TRBV25-1,TRBD2,-,TRBJ2-3,15
TGCGCCAGCAGCTGGGCAGGGTTCAATGAGCAGTTCTTC,CASSWAGFNEQFF,TRBV5-1,-,-,TRBJ2-1,13
TGTGCCAGCTCCTCCAGGCTAGCGACAGATACGCAGTATTTT,CASSSRLATDTQYF,TRBV18,-,-,TRBJ2-3,14
TGTGCCATCAGCGGGACTAGCGGGGCCCAAGAGACCCAGTACTTC,CAISGTSGAQETQYF,TRBV10-3,TRBD2,-,TRBJ2-5,15